Below are 20 T cell receptor beta chains sequenced from a single sample in a study of T cell responses to AZD1222 COVID-19 vaccine. TCRdb's copy holds only in-frame clones and misses some; the assay was immunoSEQ multiplex PCR. In the table there are 150,000 or so clones, approximately 88% of which are singletons. Here the sequenced sample was peripheral blood, taken on day 0 of AZD1222 vaccination. The receptors shown here come from an adult in good health.

The DNA of the CDR3 is TGTGCCAGTAGTACCCTCCCGGGAGGGGCTGGAAACACCATATATTTT. This gives the protein CASSTLPGGAGNTIYF. The gene calls are TRBV19 and TRBJ1-3, with a tentative D call TRBD1 (5 bases). There are 16 residues in the CDR3. V shed 4 bases and J shed 2 bases, with 15 bases lying between them. The germline V gene has CDR1 LNHDA and CDR2 SQIVND (reference sequence).

V usage is TRBV28 and J usage is TRBJ1-5, with D tentatively TRBD1 (5 bases). In germline, CDR1 is MDHEN, CDR2 SYDVKM. There are 14 residues in the CDR3. The ends were cut back, 6 bases at V and 2 bases at J, with 11 bases in the middle. CDR3 loop: CASRPGGGNQPQHF. The CDR3 DNA reads as TGTGCCAGCAGGCCCGGGGGAGGCAATCAGCCCCAGCATTTT.

The chain has TRBV4-3 and TRBJ1-5; D uncertain. CDR3 length equals 13 residues. In germline, CDR1 is LGHNA, CDR2 YSLEER. Trimming took off 0 bases at V and 7 bases at J, with 7 bases between the two ends. The DNA for the CDR3 is TGCGCCAGCAGCCAAGATCGAGGCCAGCCCCAGCATTTT. This encodes CASSQDRGQPQHF.

The chain couples TRBV23-1 to TRBJ1-1, with a weak D call TRBD1 (6 bases). TRBV23-1 is an ORF, with its function uncertain. V lost 2 bases to trimming and J lost 0 bases, with 25 bases between them. The CDR3 sequence is 20 residues long. The CDR3 region has the DNA TGCGCCAGCAGTCAAAACTTTACAGGGACCGACTTACACCTGAACACTGAAGCTTTCTTT. Translated: CASSQNFTGTDLHLNTEAFF.

This CDR3 is CASSLESGTGAEAFF. The CDR3 DNA is TGCGCCAGCAGCTTGGAGAGCGGGACAGGGGCTGAAGCTTTCTTT. The chain recombines TRBV5-1 with TRBJ1-1, with 10 bases aligning to TRBD1. V lost 0 bases and J lost 6; bases outside the gene matches: 5. Germline loops: CDR1 SGHRS, CDR2 YFSETQ. The CDR3 is made up of 15 amino acids. Combining the CDR3 with reference TRBV5-1 and TRBJ1-1 gives the whole variable domain KAGVTQTPRYLIKTRGQQVTLSCSPISGHRSVSWYQQTPGQGLQFLFEYFSETQRNKGNFPGRFSGRQFSNSRSEMNVSTLELGDSALYLCASSLESGTGAEAFFGQGTRLTVV.

The chain is built from TRBV2 and TRBJ1-2; no firm D call. The CDR3 extends over 8 amino acids. Germline V gives CDR1 SNHLY, CDR2 FYNNEI. Between the trimmed V and J ends, which lost 11 bases and 9 bases, there was a span of 7 bases. DNA for the CDR3: TGTGCCCCTTCCAGCTACACCTTC. Protein: CAPSSYTF.

V usage is TRBV7-8 and J usage is TRBJ1-5, with D possibly TRBD1 on 5 matching bases. Trimming stripped 0 bases from V and 8 bases from J, with 14 bases between. CDR1 SGHVS and CDR2 FQNEAQ come from the germline V gene. This CDR3 spans 15 amino acids. CDR3 nucleotide sequence: TGTGCCAGCAGCTTAGCCAGGGCAGAACCTAAGCCCCAGCATTTT. This gives the protein CASSLARAEPKPQHF.

This chain joins TRBV29-1 and TRBJ2-3, with D unresolved. The CDR3 is made up of 11 amino acids. Germline V gene sequence: CDR1 SQVTM, CDR2 ANQGSEA. V was trimmed by 3 bases and J by 5 bases, leaving 6 bases between them. The CDR3: CSVDSGDTQYF. Written as DNA, the CDR3 is TGCAGCGTTGATTCGGGAGATACGCAGTATTTT.

This clone was observed a handful of times. V usage is TRBV7-8 and J usage is TRBJ2-3, with a weak D call TRBD1 (6 bases). Germline V gene data show CDR1 as SGHVS and CDR2 as FQNEAQ. V dropped 2 bases and J dropped 7 bases, with 7 bases sitting between them. This CDR3 comprises 12 residues. Written as DNA, the CDR3 is TGTGCCAGCAGCTTAACAGGGTATACGCAGTATTTT. Translating it yields CASSLTGYTQYF.

This rearrangement joins TRBV11-2 to TRBJ2-7; 7 nucleotides line up with TRBD1. The V segment lost 6 bases and the J segment 0 bases; nucleotides outside the gene matches: 11. This CDR3 is built from 16 residues. CDR1 SGHAT and CDR2 FQNNGV come from the germline V gene. The CDR3 loop reads CASSLPRTGNSYEQYF. The CDR3, as DNA: TGTGCCAGCAGTCTGCCCCGGACAGGAAACTCCTACGAGCAGTACTTC.

The V and J genes are TRBV7-9 and TRBJ2-1, with a weak D call TRBD1 (6 bases). Trimming took off 5 bases at V and 3 bases at J, with 17 bases between the two ends. The CDR3 sequence is 16 residues long. Germline V gene data show CDR1 as SEHNR and CDR2 as FQNEAQ (reference sequence). CDR3 residues: CASSQEGVPYYNEQFF. DNA of the CDR3: TGTGCCAGCAGCCAAGAGGGGGTTCCCTACTACAATGAGCAGTTCTTC.

For this clone: A read error may account for a junction end that differs from germline. The gene calls are TRBV3-1 (or the pseudogene TRBV3-2) and TRBJ1-2; D may be TRBD1 (5 bases). The length of the CDR3 is 15 residues. Per the germline V gene, CDR1 is LGHDT and CDR2 is YNNKEL (reference sequence). The CDR3 sequence is CASSEEGSANYGYTF. The DNA for the CDR3 is TGTGCCAGCAGCGAAGAGGGGTCGGCTAACTATGGCTACACCTTC.

The CDR3 here is CASSPSGRIYNEQFF. CDR3 nucleotide sequence: TGTGCCAGCAGCCCTAGCGGGAGAATCTACAATGAGCAGTTCTTC. This sequence joins TRBV9 and TRBJ2-1; TRBD2 aligns across 10 bases. CDR1 and CDR2 (germline): SGDLS, YYNGEE. J was trimmed by 3 bases and V by 4 bases; bases with no gene match: 4. The CDR3 sequence is 15 residues long.

V and J are TRBV5-5 and TRBJ1-4; 9 bases agree with TRBD1. Germline V gene data show CDR1 as SGHKS and CDR2 as YYEKEE (reference sequence). With V trimmed by 4 bases and J by 7 bases, 8 bases remained unmatched. This CDR3 has 15 amino acids. CDR3 DNA sequence: TGTGCCAGCAGCCTAAACAGGGGGCAAGTTGAAAAACTGTTTTTT. This codes for CASSLNRGQVEKLFF.

The V call is TRBV11-3, the J call TRBJ1-3; TRBD1 might be the D (5 bases). The V and J ends lost 3 bases and 3 bases respectively, with 18 bases between them. The CDR3 is made up of 17 amino acids. Germline loops: CDR1 SGHNT, CDR2 YENEEA. CDR3 sequence: CASSFGPGHKLGNTIYF. The CDR3 region has the DNA TGTGCCAGCAGCTTCGGTCCAGGACACAAGCTTGGAAACACCATATATTTT.

The chain combines TRBV7-9 with TRBJ2-5; D remains unclear. V dropped 0 bases and J dropped 7 bases, with 12 bases sitting between them. This CDR3 has 14 amino acids. Germline V CDR1 and CDR2: SEHNR, FQNEAQ (reference sequence). CDR3 coding DNA: TGTGCCAGCAGCTTAGCGAACATGGTGGGGACCCAGTACTTC. It specifies CASSLANMVGTQYF.

This clone was seen only a few times. The rearrangement uses TRBV4-1 and TRBJ2-7; 12 nucleotides align to TRBD2. CDR3 length equals 17 residues. V lost 0 bases to trimming and J lost 4 bases; unmatched junction nucleotides: 7. Germline V CDR1 and CDR2: MGHRA, YSYEKL. The CDR3 loop is CASSQEIPTSGSYEQYF. For the CDR3, the DNA is TGCGCCAGCAGCCAAGAGATCCCGACTAGCGGGAGTTACGAGCAGTACTTC.

V is TRBV28 and J is TRBJ1-5; D gene ambiguous. Germline CDR1 is MDHEN and CDR2 is SYDVKM. The CDR3 is made up of 15 amino acids. V lost 7 bases and J 0 bases, leaving 13 bases between the germline ends. The CDR3 DNA sequence: TGTGCCAGCACCCTCGTTGGATATAGCAATCAGCCCCAGCATTTT. Encoded protein: CASTLVGYSNQPQHF.

This clone came up a few times. V is TRBV16 and J is TRBJ1-1; TRBD1 aligns across 9 bases. Per the germline V gene, CDR1 is KGHSY and CDR2 is FQNENV. CDR3 length equals 15 residues. The ends lost 4 bases at V and 1 base at J; junction bases unmatched: 4. Written as DNA, the CDR3 is TGTGCCAGCAGCCCACAGGGGGCGGGGAACACTGAAGCTTTCTTT. This encodes CASSPQGAGNTEAFF.

The V gene is TRBV7-9, the J gene TRBJ1-2; 8 bases are a match to TRBD1. Losses at the gene ends were 5 bases for V and 6 bases for J; bases not matched to a gene: 8. CDR1 is SEHNR, CDR2 FQNEAQ, per germline (reference sequence). CDR3 length: 14 amino acids. For the CDR3, the DNA is TGTGCCAGCAGCCCTGGACAGGGTCAAAATGGCTACACCTTC. As protein: CASSPGQGQNGYTF.